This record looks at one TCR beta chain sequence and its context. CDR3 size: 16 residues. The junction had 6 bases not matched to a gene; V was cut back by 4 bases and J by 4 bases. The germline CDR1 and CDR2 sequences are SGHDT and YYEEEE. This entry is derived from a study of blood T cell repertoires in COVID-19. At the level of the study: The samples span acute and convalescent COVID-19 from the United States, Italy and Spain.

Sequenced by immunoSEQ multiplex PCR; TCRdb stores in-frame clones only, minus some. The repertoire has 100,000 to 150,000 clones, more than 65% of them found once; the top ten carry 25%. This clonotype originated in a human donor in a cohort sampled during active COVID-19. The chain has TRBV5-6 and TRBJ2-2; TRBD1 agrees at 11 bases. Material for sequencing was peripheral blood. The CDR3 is CASSTRDRGITGELFF. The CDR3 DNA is TGTGCCAGCAGCACCCGGGACAGGGGGATCACCGGGGAGCTGTTTTTT.